Below, 16 T cell receptor beta chains from the same sample are listed, as sequenced in a study of OX40 agonist ivuxolimab in advanced cancers. The method was immunoSEQ multiplex PCR; TCRdb's version includes in-frame clones alone and lacks a portion of them. The table has approximately 100,000 clones, approximately 86% seen once. This specimen consisted of CD4+ or CD8+ T cells sorted from blood, obtained in a trial of the OX40 agonist ivuxolimab. The receptors come from an adult with an advanced solid tumor such as melanoma, head and neck, liver or kidney cancer.

CDR3 in amino acids: CASSLPTGGGETQYF. In nucleotides, the CDR3 is TGTGCCAGCAGTTTGCCTACAGGAGGGGGTGAGACCCAGTACTTC. The V gene is TRBV28, the J gene TRBJ2-5; the D gene could be TRBD1 or TRBD2 (6 bases each). The CDR3 loop spans 15 amino acids. Trimming cost V 3 bases and J 5 bases, with 16 bases left between them. CDR1 and CDR2 from the germline V gene are MDHEN and SYDVKM.

The CDR3 reads CASSFFGGGPSTDTQYF. In DNA, the CDR3 is TGTGCCAGCAGTTTTTTCGGGGGCGGGCCTAGCACAGATACGCAGTATTTT. V usage is TRBV28 and J usage is TRBJ2-3; D is perhaps TRBD1 or TRBD2 (6 bases each). Trimming took 3 bases from V and 0 from J, leaving 16 bases between them. Per the germline V gene, CDR1 is MDHEN and CDR2 is SYDVKM. CDR3 size: 17 residues.

The chain couples TRBV29-1 to TRBJ2-1; 7 bases are shared with TRBD2. The CDR3 runs 12 residues. V was pared by 6 bases and J by 14 bases, with 13 bases of the junction left unmatched. Germline assignment: CDR1 SQVTM and CDR2 ANQGSEA. The CDR3 spells CSVLDGTILEFF. In DNA form, the CDR3 reads TGCAGCGTCCTGGACGGGACTATACTCGAGTTCTTC.

The V and J genes are TRBV11-1 and TRBJ1-5; D possibly corresponds to TRBD1 (5 bases). This CDR3 has 12 amino acids. V shed 5 bases and J shed 4 bases, with 6 bases lying between them. Germline CDR1 reads SGHAT; CDR2 reads FQDESV (reference sequence). The CDR3 DNA reads as TGTGCCAGCAGCGCAGGGAATCAGCCCCAGCATTTT. Protein product: CASSAGNQPQHF.

This clone was found once. The chain combines TRBV28 with TRBJ2-7, with D perhaps matching TRBD1 or TRBD2 (5 bases each). V was cut by 7 bases and J by 8 bases, with 18 bases left in between. Germline CDR1 MDHEN, CDR2 SYDVKM. The length of the CDR3 is 13 residues. The DNA for the CDR3 is TGTGCCAGCAATCCGCCGGGGCTACGGCAGCAGTACTTC. This sequence encodes CASNPPGLRQQYF.

This clone was detected a few times. V is TRBV7-9 and J is TRBJ2-5; a possible D gene is TRBD1 (6 bases). This CDR3 comprises 15 residues. The germline V gene has CDR1 SEHNR and CDR2 FQNEAQ (reference sequence). V lost 6 bases to trimming and J lost 5 bases, with 19 bases between them. The CDR3 is CASRQTGETAETQYF. CDR3 nucleotides: TGTGCCAGCAGACAGACAGGCGAGACGGCGGAGACCCAGTACTTC.

The chain has TRBV5-1 and TRBJ2-1; no clear D. Trimming cost V 1 base and J 0 bases, with 5 bases left between them. Germline CDR1 SGHRS, CDR2 YFSETQ. The CDR3 is 14 residues long. The CDR3 coding sequence is TGCGCCAGCAGCTTGTTACGCTCCTACAATGAGCAGTTCTTC. Translating gives CASSLLRSYNEQFF.

J is TRBJ2-2 and V is TRBV28; no definite D call. The CDR3 covers 15 residues. The V end lost 3 bases, the J end lost 3 bases, and 11 bases lay between the germline ends. The germline gives CDR1 MDHEN, CDR2 SYDVKM. CDR3 in DNA: TGTGCCAGCAGTTTTCGAGCGAGAGACACCGGGGAGCTGTTTTTT. It translates to CASSFRARDTGELFF. The whole variable domain, remainder taken from reference TRBV28 and TRBJ2-2, is DVKVTQSSRYLVKRTGEKVFLECVQDMDHENMFWYRQDPGLGLRLIYFSYDVKMKEKGDIPEGYSVSREKKERFSLILESASTNQTSMYLCASSFRARDTGELFFGEGSRLTVL.

V and J are TRBV7-9 and TRBJ2-7; TRBD2 agrees at 12 bases. V dropped 3 bases and J dropped 7; count of bases not matched to a gene: 7. CDR3 length: 15 residues. CDR1 and CDR2 (germline): SEHNR, FQNEAQ (reference sequence). CDR3 sequence: CASSFPTSGREEQYF. The CDR3, as DNA: TGTGCCAGCAGCTTTCCGACTAGCGGGAGAGAAGAGCAGTACTTC.

This clone was counted between two and nine times. The V and J genes are TRBV6-1 and TRBJ2-3, with 12 bases identical to TRBD2. The germline gives CDR1 MNHNS, CDR2 SASEGT. CDR3 length equals 15 residues. The trim removed 6 bases at V and 8 bases at J, leaving 9 bases unmatched. CDR3 DNA sequence: TGTGCCAGCAGAAGAGGACTAGCGGGATGGGTTACGCAGTATTTT. Its translation is CASRRGLAGWVTQYF.

The chain carries TRBV30 and TRBJ1-6, with D perhaps matching TRBD1 (5 bases). Germline V gives CDR1 GTSNPN, CDR2 SVGIG (reference sequence). This CDR3 spans 13 amino acids. The V gene lost 3 bases and the J gene lost 10 bases, with 13 bases spanning the gap. CDR3 in DNA: TGTGCCTGGAGCAGGGACGGGGTGTCACCCCTCCACTTT. Its protein is CAWSRDGVSPLHF.

This clone was found once. The chain carries TRBV4-3 and TRBJ2-3; no clear D gene. This CDR3 comprises 15 residues. Per germline, CDR1 LGHNA and CDR2 YSLEER. V shed 0 bases and J shed 0 bases, with 7 bases lying between them. The CDR3 DNA is TGCGCCAGCAGCCAAGATCCGTATAGCACAGATACGCAGTATTTT. Amino acid sequence: CASSQDPYSTDTQYF.

The genes are TRBV10-3 and TRBJ2-3; D gene unclear. This CDR3 has 14 amino acids. The germline CDR1 and CDR2 sequences are ENHRY and SYGVKD. Trimming left V 2 bases short and J 2 bases short, with 8 bases between. CDR3 sequence (DNA): TGTGCCATCAGTGAGGCGCCGGCCACAGATACGCAGTATTTT. Encoded protein: CAISEAPATDTQYF.

V and J are TRBV6-1 and TRBJ1-1; possibly TRBD1 for D (5 bases). The ends were cut back, 2 bases at V and 1 base at J, with 8 bases in the middle. CDR3 size: 14 residues. In germline, CDR1 is MNHNS, CDR2 SASEGT. Here the CDR3 DNA reads TGTGCCAGCAGTGAACACACAGGGAACACTGAAGCTTTCTTT. Translated, it gives CASSEHTGNTEAFF.

The V call is TRBV11-3, the J call TRBJ2-1, with TRBD1 as a possible D gene (5 bases). The CDR3 is made up of 17 amino acids. In germline, CDR1 is SGHNT, CDR2 YENEEA. Trimming stripped 1 base from V and 1 base from J, with 14 bases between. CDR3 loop: CASSLADSGFSYNEQFF. The CDR3 DNA follows: TGTGCCAGCAGCTTAGCGGATTCAGGGTTTTCCTACAATGAGCAGTTCTTC.

The rearrangement uses TRBV4-1 and TRBJ2-7; 7 bases align to TRBD2. This CDR3 comprises 16 residues. CDR1 is MGHRA, CDR2 YSYEKL, per germline. J lost 5 bases, V lost 0 bases, and 10 bases had no gene match. CDR3 nucleotide sequence: TGCGCCAGCAGCCAAGATTGGGGGGGACCAAGTAACGAGCAGTACTTC. Its translation is CASSQDWGGPSNEQYF.